Below are 10 T cell receptor beta chains sequenced from a single sample in a study of blood T cells in healthy people across ages. The use of a sample-barcoded 5' primer and a J-beta primer mix characterized a second PCR of about 6 to 11 cycles. TCRdb reprocessed the 5' RACE reads with MiXCR, giving one entry per CDR3 protein. The data show some 1.4 million distinct CDR3 sequences, around 42% seen once. Sequenced sample: blood. These receptors came from a woman aged 18-30 years in good health.

V and J are TRBV10-3 and TRBJ1-1; no reliable D call. This CDR3 has 14 amino acids. V lost 3 bases, J lost 1 base, and 9 bases lay in between. Germline CDR1 and CDR2: ENHRY and SYGVKD. CDR3 DNA sequence: TGTGCCATCAGTGAAGGCCAGGAGAACACTGAAGCTTTCTTT. It codes for CAISEGQENTEAFF.

The chain has TRBV12-3 or TRBV12-4 and TRBJ1-1, with D possibly TRBD1 on 6 matching bases. Trimming shortened V by 8 bases and J by 1 base, and 8 bases separated the two germline ends. CDR3 length: 12 residues. The CDR3 DNA is TGTGCCAGCCAGGGACAGAACACTGAAGCTTTCTTT. Its translation is CASQGQNTEAFF.

Regarding this clonotype: Germline and junction disagree at one end, which may indicate a read error. V usage is TRBV6-2 or TRBV6-3 and J usage is TRBJ2-3; possibly TRBD1 for D (6 bases). The V gene's germline CDR1 is MNHEY and CDR2 SVGEGT. The length of the CDR3 is 16 residues. DNA of the CDR3: TGTGCCGGCAGCGACAGGTTACGATCTAGCACAGATACGCAGTATTTT. This translates into CAGSDRLRSSTDTQYF.

On this clonotype: A junction boundary mismatches the germline segment, possibly from a read error. The chain recombines TRBV7-8 with TRBJ2-3, with D possibly TRBD1 on 5 matching bases. The CDR3 has 15 residues. CDR1 is SGHVS and CDR2 is FQNEAQ in the germline V gene. Here the CDR3 DNA reads TGTGCCAGCAGCATAGCCTCCAGGGTAGCAGATACGCAGTATTTT. It yields the protein CASSIASRVADTQYF.

This clonotype was detected ten times or more. The V gene is TRBV5-1, the J gene TRBJ2-3; D perhaps matches TRBD2 (7 bases). This CDR3 comprises 14 residues. Germline V lookup: CDR1 SGHRS, CDR2 YFSETQ. The germline V and J ends were trimmed by 5 bases and 2 bases, with 12 bases remaining between them. Written as DNA, the CDR3 is TGCGCCAGCAGAACGGGGGGCCTCACAGATACGCAGTATTTT. It translates to CASRTGGLTDTQYF.

The rearrangement uses TRBV20-1 and TRBJ2-1; 10 bases align to TRBD2. Germline assignment: CDR1 DFQATT and CDR2 SNEGSKA (reference sequence). The V segment lost 3 bases and the J segment 6 bases; nucleotides outside the gene matches: 5. CDR3 length: 14 amino acids. This CDR3 reads CSASPGTSVNEQFF. The CDR3 coding sequence is TGCAGTGCTAGTCCCGGGACTAGCGTCAATGAGCAGTTCTTC.

CDR3 nucleotide sequence: TGTGCCTGGAGTCCCTTGACAGAGGCTTTCTTT. Residues: CAWSPLTEAFF. The rearrangement links TRBV30 to TRBJ1-1, with TRBD1 as a possible D gene (5 bases). V lost 2 bases, J lost 11 bases, and 12 bases lay in between. Looked up from germline, CDR1 is GTSNPN and CDR2 is SVGIG (reference sequence). The CDR3 runs to 11 residues.

The chain links TRBV10-3 to TRBJ2-1; D not resolved. CDR3 length equals 13 residues. V was pared by 10 bases and J by 3 bases, with 13 bases between. Per germline, CDR1 ENHRY and CDR2 SYGVKD. The CDR3 coding sequence is TGTGCCACCACCGCCGACCTCTACAATGAGCAGTTCTTC. The encoded protein is CATTADLYNEQFF.

The gene calls are TRBV15 and TRBJ2-7, with D unresolved. CDR1 LNHNV and CDR2 YYDKDF come from the germline V gene (reference sequence). The CDR3 is 15 residues long. V was clipped by 1 base and J by 5 bases, with 15 bases between them. CDR3 coding DNA: TGTGCCACCAGCAGAGCGCGACTTTCCGCCGACGAGCAGTACTTC. It yields the protein CATSRARLSADEQYF.

This chain uses TRBV2 with TRBJ2-3, with D perhaps matching TRBD2 (5 bases). This CDR3 has 15 residues. Germline V gene data show CDR1 as SNHLY and CDR2 as FYNNEI. V was trimmed by 11 bases and J by 2 bases, leaving 20 bases between them. The CDR3 DNA follows: TGTGCCGGAGTGAGCAGGACTTCGCCCACAGATACGCAGTATTTT. Translation: CAGVSRTSPTDTQYF.